Many counts were recorded for the clone carrying this TCR beta chain. No antigen is known for it. These data are taken from a study of response to subunit inactivated influenza vaccine. The study's findings and limits: The study's authors posited that every seasonal influenza vaccination enlists few new T cells.

TCRdb processed the RT-PCR reads anew with MiXCR; each CDR3 protein has one entry. Among roughly 630,000 distinct CDR3 sequences listed, around 15% were seen once. This material consisted of PBMCs from blood, taken roughly 2 weeks before vaccination. This sequence was found in a middle-aged man who received an inactivated influenza vaccine.

CDR3 bases: TGCGCCAGCAGCTTGGAACCCCCCTACGAGCAGTACTTC. It encodes CASSLEPPYEQYF. This sequence joins TRBV5-1 and TRBJ2-7; D is undetermined. The CDR3 has 13 residues. Germline V gives CDR1 SGHRS, CDR2 YFSETQ. Trimming shortened V by 0 bases and J by 2 bases, and 6 bases separated the two germline ends. Filled out from reference TRBV5-1 and TRBJ2-7, the complete variable domain reads KAGVTQTPRYLIKTRGQQVTLSCSPISGHRSVSWYQQTPGQGLQFLFEYFSETQRNKGNFPGRFSGRQFSNSRSEMNVSTLELGDSALYLCASSLEPPYEQYFGPGTRLTVT.